This T cell receptor beta chain stems from a study of CD8 T cells in Susac syndrome. RNA totalling 0.5 to 1 ug underwent reverse transcription with random hexamers. TCRdb ran MiXCR on the immunoSEQ multiplex PCR reads and lists one entry per CDR3 protein. This sample has 100,000 to 150,000 distinct CDR3 sequences, with around 94% found just once. The source is a human donor in good health. Source material: CD4+ T cells from PBMCs.

CDR3 in DNA: TGTGCCTGGAGTGTTGGTGGGGGGACGAACACTGAAGCTTTCTTT. Translated: CAWSVGGGTNTEAFF. V is TRBV30 and J is TRBJ1-1; TRBD1 might be the D (5 bases). The CDR3 runs 15 residues. V shed 0 bases and J shed 1 base, with 12 bases lying between them. Germline V gene lookup returns CDR1 GTSNPN and CDR2 SVGIG (reference sequence).